These 11 T cell receptor beta chains originate from one sample sequenced in a study of shared clonotypes between healthy human individuals. The assay was immunoSEQ multiplex PCR, and TCRdb's table has in-frame clones only and misses some. There are around 1 million clones in the sample; approximately 76% occur only once, and around 1.4% lies in the top ten. Material for sequencing was memory CD4+ T cells sorted from blood. Indicated subset: CD45RA-negative fraction. The receptors were sampled from a man aged 18 to 30 in good health.

The chain recombines TRBV5-1 with TRBJ2-3; 8 nucleotides agree with TRBD2. The CDR3 totals 16 residues. The ends lost 0 bases at V and 3 bases at J; junction bases unmatched: 6. Germline V lookup: CDR1 SGHRS, CDR2 YFSETQ. The chain's CDR3 is CASSLAGRGATDTQYF. In DNA, the CDR3 is TGCGCCAGCAGCTTGGCCGGGCGGGGGGCAACAGATACGCAGTATTTT.

V is TRBV6-1 and J is TRBJ1-4, with D possibly being TRBD1 (5 bases). Germline loops: CDR1 MNHNS, CDR2 SASEGT. V shed 1 base and J shed 3 bases, with 9 bases lying between them. The CDR3 runs 15 residues. In DNA, the CDR3 is TGTGCCAGCAGTGAAGAGGGGTGGGCTAATGAAAAACTGTTTTTT. It is translated as CASSEEGWANEKLFF.

DNA for the CDR3: TGCGCCAGCAGTGAGGGTCGGGGAAGTGAGCAGTACTTC. Translating gives CASSEGRGSEQYF. This chain links TRBV10-1 with TRBJ2-7, with D perhaps matching TRBD2 (5 bases). This CDR3 has 13 residues. V was pared by 2 bases and J by 7 bases, with 12 bases between. Germline V CDR1 and CDR2: WNHNN, SYGVQD (reference sequence).

The chain joins TRBV18 to TRBJ1-2; TRBD1 might be the D (5 bases). Trimming took 2 bases from V and 3 from J, leaving 13 bases between them. Germline assignment: CDR1 KGHSH and CDR2 LQKENI. CDR3 length: 15 residues. This chain's CDR3 is CASSPGAGTDYGYTF. For the CDR3, the DNA is TGTGCCAGCTCACCAGGGGCAGGGACCGACTATGGCTACACCTTC.

This clone was seen a few times. The chain recombines TRBV30 with TRBJ1-2; D is unresolved. This CDR3 comprises 12 residues. V lost 1 base and J 5 bases, leaving 8 bases between the germline ends. Germline CDR1 GTSNPN, CDR2 SVGIG (reference sequence). The CDR3 sequence: CAWSDSLYGYTF. DNA for the CDR3: TGTGCCTGGAGTGACAGTTTGTATGGCTACACCTTC. Full variable domain (rest looked up from reference TRBV30 and TRBJ1-2): SQTIHQWPATLVQPVGSPLSLECTVEGTSNPNLYWYRQAAGRGLQLLFYSVGIGQISSEVPQNLSASRPQDRQFILSSKKLLLSDSGFYLCAWSDSLYGYTFGSGTRLTVV.

The V gene is TRBV7-8, the J gene TRBJ1-1; perhaps TRBD1 as D (6 bases). CDR3 length: 14 amino acids. CDR1 is SGHVS and CDR2 is FQNEAQ in the germline V gene. Trimming took 1 base from V and 7 from J, leaving 13 bases between them. The CDR3 region has the DNA TGTGCCAGCAGCTTAGAAGGGGGGGTAGTTGAAGCTTTCTTT. It translates to CASSLEGGVVEAFF.

This chain uses TRBV7-2 with TRBJ1-1; TRBD1 matches 7 bases. CDR1 is SGHTA and CDR2 is FQGNSA in the germline V gene. The CDR3 is made up of 13 amino acids. The J segment lost 3 bases and the V segment lost 7 bases, leaving 5 bases of the junction unmatched. CDR3 protein: CASNRGVDTEAFF. CDR3 nucleotide sequence: TGTGCCAGCAACAGGGGTGTTGACACTGAAGCTTTCTTT.

This clone was detected only a few times. The genes are TRBV5-1 and TRBJ2-7, with 11 bases matching TRBD1. The CDR3 extends over 16 amino acids. Looked up from germline, CDR1 is SGHRS and CDR2 is YFSETQ. The V gene end was trimmed by 4 bases and the J gene end by 5 bases; junction bases not matched to a gene: 11. CDR3: CASSLLRTGGIHEQYF. In DNA, the CDR3 is TGCGCCAGCAGCCTGTTAAGGACAGGGGGCATCCACGAGCAGTACTTC.

The chain employs TRBV2 and TRBJ2-5; D gene unclear. Germline-derived CDR1 and CDR2 are SNHLY and FYNNEI. Trimming left V 7 bases short and J 0 bases short, with 9 bases between. The length of the CDR3 is 13 residues. CDR3 loop: CASTVGYQETQYF. CDR3 coding DNA: TGTGCCAGCACGGTGGGGTACCAAGAGACCCAGTACTTC.

The chain is built from TRBV25-1 and TRBJ1-2, with D uncertain. Germline-derived CDR1 and CDR2 are MGHDK and SYGVNS. The V gene lost 8 bases and the J gene lost 4 bases, with 14 bases spanning the gap. The CDR3 spans 13 residues. CDR3 DNA sequence: TGTGCCAGCTTGGAGGGATCTGGCTATGGCTACACCTTC. This gives the protein CASLEGSGYGYTF.

The J gene is TRBJ2-3, the V gene TRBV5-1; TRBD1 matches 7 bases. J lost 3 bases, V lost 0 bases, and 4 bases had no gene match. CDR1 is SGHRS and CDR2 is YFSETQ in the germline V gene. This CDR3 contains 15 residues. The CDR3 loop reads CASSLGGQDTDTQYF. The CDR3, as DNA: TGCGCCAGCAGCTTGGGAGGACAGGATACAGATACGCAGTATTTT.